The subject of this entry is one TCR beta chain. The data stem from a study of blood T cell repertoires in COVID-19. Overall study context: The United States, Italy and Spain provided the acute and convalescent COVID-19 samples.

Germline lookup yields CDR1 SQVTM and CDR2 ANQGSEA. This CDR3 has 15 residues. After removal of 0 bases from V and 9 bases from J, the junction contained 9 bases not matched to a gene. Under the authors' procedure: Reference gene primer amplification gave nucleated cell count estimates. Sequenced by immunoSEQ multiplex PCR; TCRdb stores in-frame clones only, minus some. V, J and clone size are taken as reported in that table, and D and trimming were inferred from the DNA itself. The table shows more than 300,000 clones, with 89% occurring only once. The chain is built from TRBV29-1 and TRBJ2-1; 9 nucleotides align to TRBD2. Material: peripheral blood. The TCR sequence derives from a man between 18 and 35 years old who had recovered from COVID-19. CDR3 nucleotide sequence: TGCAGCGTTGAAGATGGGAGCGGGAGGTCGGGTGAGCAGTTCTTC. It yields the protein CSVEDGSGRSGEQFF.